This passage covers 32 T cell receptor beta chains from one sample sequenced in a study of radiation and T cells in renal cell carcinoma. As for time point: blood 4 weeks post-SBRT, at nephrectomy. The treatment here: 15 Gy SBRT to primary tumor, nephrectomy 4 weeks later. The repertoire was sequenced with immunoSEQ multiplex PCR; TCRdb's copy has only in-frame clones and lacks some. Among approximately 150,000 clones listed, around nine tenths were seen once. Sequenced here: blood, sampled from a patient whose treatment included radiotherapy and nephrectomy. Source of these receptors: a woman between 45 and 65 years old with renal cell carcinoma.

The DNA of the CDR3 is TGTGCCAGCAGCCAAGACAGGGCTGCCGGAGATACGCAGTATTTT. Its translation is CASSQDRAAGDTQYF. The chain couples TRBV16 to TRBJ2-3; TRBD1 agrees at 7 bases. Trimming cost V 2 bases and J 5 bases; bases outside gene matches: 7. Germline V gene data show CDR1 as KGHSY and CDR2 as FQNENV. The CDR3 consists of 15 residues.

J is TRBJ2-7 and V is TRBV9, with 7 bases fitting TRBD1. The ends lost 4 bases at V and 3 bases at J; junction bases unmatched: 10. Germline loops: CDR1 SGDLS, CDR2 YYNGEE. CDR3 length equals 15 residues. The CDR3 DNA follows: TGTGCCAGCAGCAGAAGACAGGGACCAAACTACGAGCAGTACTTC. Translating gives CASSRRQGPNYEQYF.

This rearrangement joins TRBV7-2 to TRBJ1-1; no definite D call. This CDR3 contains 13 residues. The germline V gene encodes CDR1 SGHTA and CDR2 FQGNSA. Trimming removed 1 base from V and 7 bases from J, with 10 bases in between. The CDR3 is CASSLGAEGEAFF. CDR3 bases: TGTGCCAGCAGCTTAGGAGCTGAGGGTGAAGCTTTCTTT.

The chain links TRBV7-9 to TRBJ2-7, with 7 bases fitting TRBD2. Germline CDR1 and CDR2: SEHNR and FQNEAQ (reference sequence). The CDR3 sequence is 15 residues long. V trimming: 5 bases; J trimming: 4 bases; junction bases outside the gene matches: 11. The CDR3 loop reads CASSPRGRDGYEQYF. CDR3 in DNA: TGTGCCAGCAGCCCCCGCGGGAGAGATGGATACGAGCAGTACTTC.

The count of this clone is one. The genes are TRBV28 and TRBJ1-2, with unresolved D. Germline loops: CDR1 MDHEN, CDR2 SYDVKM. With 6 bases removed from V and 13 bases from J, the gap between germline ends came to 18 bases. The CDR3 extends over 12 amino acids. The CDR3 spells CASRPTPGSCTF. DNA for the CDR3: TGTGCCAGCAGGCCAACCCCCGGGAGTTGCACCTTC.

This chain joins TRBV6-5 and TRBJ1-1, with 8 bases lining up with TRBD1. V trimming: 6 bases; J trimming: 1 base; junction bases outside the gene matches: 1. The CDR3 loop spans 13 amino acids. The germline gives CDR1 MNHEY, CDR2 SVGAGI. The CDR3 reads CASRGTGNTEAFF. The CDR3 DNA sequence: TGTGCCAGCAGAGGGACAGGGAACACTGAAGCTTTCTTT.

The rearrangement joins TRBV18 to TRBJ2-5; possible D gene TRBD1, 5 bases. Germline V gives CDR1 KGHSH, CDR2 LQKENI. The CDR3 is 13 residues long. Deletions cut 1 base from V and 2 bases from J, with 5 bases between. The CDR3 DNA reads as TGTGCCAGCTCACCACAGGGGCAAGAGACCCAGTACTTC. It codes for CASSPQGQETQYF.

The chain uses TRBV10-1 and TRBJ1-2, with D unclear. Germline V lookup: CDR1 WNHNN, CDR2 SYGVQD (reference sequence). The CDR3 is made up of 13 amino acids. Trimming removed 3 bases at V and 8 bases at J, with 13 bases between. The CDR3 nucleotides are TGCGCCAGCAGTGATGGCCCCTCTCACGGCTACACCTTC. Translation: CASSDGPSHGYTF.

DNA of the CDR3: TGTGCCAGCAGTCGGGACAGGGCCTCGCGCGAGCAGTACTTC. This gives the protein CASSRDRASREQYF. The chain carries TRBV6-1 and TRBJ2-7, with TRBD1 identical over 9 bases. The trim removed 5 bases at V and 6 bases at J, leaving 8 bases unmatched. The CDR3 spans 14 residues. Germline loops: CDR1 MNHNS, CDR2 SASEGT.

This clone was observed a few times. CDR3 in DNA: TGTGCCACCAGCAGAGAAGGCTTTGGGTCACCCCTCCACTTT. As protein: CATSREGFGSPLHF. The chain joins TRBV15 to TRBJ1-6; no clear D gene. V dropped 0 bases and J dropped 10 bases, with 10 bases sitting between them. Germline CDR1 reads LNHNV; CDR2 reads YYDKDF (reference sequence). The CDR3 length is 14 residues.

This clone was recorded only once. The V call is TRBV18, the J call TRBJ1-3; tentative D call: TRBD1 (6 bases). The CDR3 loop spans 15 amino acids. V was trimmed by 1 base and J by 1 base, leaving 8 bases between them. Germline V gives CDR1 KGHSH, CDR2 LQKENI. The DNA of the CDR3 is TGTGCCAGCTCACCACAGGGGGGATCTGGAAACACCATATATTTT. Translation: CASSPQGGSGNTIYF.

The CDR3 loop reads CASIPDWGAYEQYF. CDR3 nucleotides: TGTGCCAGCATCCCTGACTGGGGGGCTTACGAGCAGTACTTC. V is TRBV6-1 and J is TRBJ2-7, with D perhaps given as TRBD1 or TRBD2 (6 bases each). Per the germline V gene, CDR1 is MNHNS and CDR2 is SASEGT. V shed 7 bases and J shed 4 bases, with 17 bases lying between them. The CDR3 has 14 amino acids.

V is TRBV5-4 and J is TRBJ1-2, with TRBD1 matching over 7 bases. CDR3 length: 16 amino acids. In germline, CDR1 is SGHNT, CDR2 YYREEE (reference sequence). V trimming: 2 bases; J trimming: 7 bases; junction bases outside the gene matches: 14. CDR3 sequence (DNA): TGTGCCAGCAGCTTAGCGCTGGTCGACAGGGCTACTGGCTACACCTTC. Its translation: CASSLALVDRATGYTF. Combining the CDR3 with reference TRBV5-4 and TRBJ1-2 gives the whole variable domain ETGVTQSPTHLIKTRGQQVTLRCSSQSGHNTVSWYQQALGQGPQFIFQYYREEENGRGNFPPRFSGLQFPNYSSELNVNALELDDSALYLCASSLALVDRATGYTFGSGTRLTVV.

V and J are TRBV5-4 and TRBJ1-1, with D hard to call. Germline lookup yields CDR1 SGHNT and CDR2 YYREEE (reference sequence). The CDR3 is 14 residues long. V lost 0 bases, J lost 8 bases, and 14 bases lay in between. CDR3 sequence reads: CASSLGSMTPEAFF. CDR3 in DNA: TGTGCCAGCAGCTTGGGGAGCATGACGCCAGAAGCTTTCTTT.

The genes are TRBV14 and TRBJ1-2; D is ambiguous. The CDR3 has 13 residues. CDR1 and CDR2 from the germline V gene are SGHDN and FVKESK. V lost 4 bases and J 4 bases, leaving 10 bases between the germline ends. The CDR3 is CASSRDRGYGYTF. The DNA of the CDR3 is TGTGCCAGCAGCCGAGACCGCGGCTATGGCTACACCTTC.

The chain couples TRBV7-2 to TRBJ2-1; D might be TRBD2 (5 bases). The V end was cut by 2 bases, the J end by 6 bases, with 8 bases between. This CDR3 comprises 13 residues. Germline V CDR1 and CDR2: SGHTA, FQGNSA. CDR3 sequence: CASSLNAGNEQFF. The CDR3, as DNA: TGTGCCAGCAGCTTAAACGCGGGCAATGAGCAGTTCTTC.

This chain links TRBV4-1 with TRBJ2-1, with 8 bases lining up with TRBD2. Unmatched junction bases numbered 5, after V lost 6 bases and J lost 4 bases. The CDR3 totals 14 residues. Germline V lookup: CDR1 MGHRA, CDR2 YSYEKL. This CDR3 is CASSRGLEYNEQFF. CDR3 bases: TGCGCCAGCAGTCGGGGACTAGAATACAATGAGCAGTTCTTC.

This clone was seen just once. The rearrangement joins TRBV5-1 to TRBJ2-7; possibly TRBD2 for D (5 bases). V lost 7 bases and J lost 3, with 17 bases in between. In germline, CDR1 is SGHRS, CDR2 YFSETQ. This CDR3 has 14 residues. The CDR3 region has the DNA TGCGCCAGCCAACCCTTTTTCGGGGACTACGAGCAGTACTTC. It yields the protein CASQPFFGDYEQYF.

The rearrangement links TRBV6-4 to TRBJ1-1; D may be TRBD1 (5 bases). CDR3 length: 13 amino acids. The germline V and J ends were trimmed by 5 bases and 0 bases, with 7 bases remaining between them. CDR1 and CDR2 from the germline V gene are MRHNA and SNTAGT. CDR3: CASSSGLNTEAFF. CDR3 nucleotide sequence: TGTGCCAGCAGTTCAGGGTTGAACACTGAAGCTTTCTTT.

This chain uses TRBV7-2 with TRBJ2-4; a weak D match, TRBD2 (6 bases). V dropped 6 bases and J dropped 6 bases, with 18 bases sitting between them. This CDR3 has 15 amino acids. Germline V gives CDR1 SGHTA, CDR2 FQGNSA. The CDR3 loop reads CASSPGTPGGNIQYF. The DNA for the CDR3 is TGTGCCAGCAGTCCCGGGACTCCTGGTGGAAACATTCAGTACTTC.

J is TRBJ2-1 and V is TRBV6-5; 9 bases map to TRBD2. Germline-derived CDR1 and CDR2 are MNHEY and SVGAGI. Losses at the gene ends were 2 bases for V and 7 bases for J; bases not matched to a gene: 6. The CDR3 has 15 residues. The CDR3 is CASSYIAGGENEQFF. CDR3 DNA: TGTGCCAGCAGTTACATCGCGGGAGGGGAGAATGAGCAGTTCTTC.

The V and J genes are TRBV14 and TRBJ2-7; tentatively, D is TRBD1 (5 bases). CDR1 SGHDN and CDR2 FVKESK come from the germline V gene. V lost 0 bases and J lost 4, with 13 bases in between. The length of the CDR3 is 15 residues. CDR3 sequence: CASSQDVGVSYEQYF. CDR3 in DNA: TGTGCCAGCAGCCAAGATGTAGGGGTATCTTACGAGCAGTACTTC.

J is TRBJ1-4 and V is TRBV7-9; D uncertain. Trimming took 5 bases from V and 8 from J, leaving 6 bases between them. Germline lookup yields CDR1 SEHNR and CDR2 FQNEAQ (reference sequence). CDR3 length equals 11 residues. The CDR3 region has the DNA TGTGCCAGCAGCAATGGCGAAAAACTGTTTTTT. Translation: CASSNGEKLFF.

V and J are TRBV19 and TRBJ2-2, with TRBD1 identical over 10 bases. Per the germline V gene, CDR1 is LNHDA and CDR2 is SQIVND (reference sequence). This CDR3 spans 15 amino acids. With 4 bases clipped from V and 2 bases from J, the junction kept 1 base outside the gene matches. CDR3 sequence reads: CASSTTGGNTGELFF. The CDR3 bases are TGTGCCAGTAGTACGACAGGGGGCAACACCGGGGAGCTGTTTTTT.

This clone was seen only a few times. The rearrangement links TRBV25-1 to TRBJ1-1, with 7 bases aligning to TRBD1. V lost 0 bases to trimming and J lost 10 bases; unmatched junction nucleotides: 8. CDR1 MGHDK and CDR2 SYGVNS come from the germline V gene. The CDR3 length is 14 residues. CDR3 DNA: TGTGCCAGCAGTGAATACTCCGAGGGGGCGACAGCTTTCTTT. Translation: CASSEYSEGATAFF.

The chain uses TRBV5-4 and TRBJ2-2; 8 nucleotides line up with TRBD1. The CDR3 length is 15 residues. V shed 4 bases, J shed 5 bases, and the junction held 7 bases outside the gene matches. Germline V CDR1 and CDR2: SGHNT, YYREEE (reference sequence). The CDR3 here is CASSPRQGRTGELFF. As DNA, the CDR3 is TGTGCCAGCAGCCCAAGACAGGGGAGAACCGGGGAGCTGTTTTTT.

This clone was recorded only once. Other DNA sequences of this sample code for an identical CDR3. The V call is TRBV4-3, the J call TRBJ1-2; TRBD1 matches 7 bases. The J segment lost 1 base and the V segment lost 4 bases, leaving 6 bases of the junction unmatched. Germline CDR1 reads LGHNA; CDR2 reads YSLEER. The CDR3 has 15 amino acids. CDR3 protein: CASSPGTVINYGYTF. CDR3 DNA: TGCGCCAGCAGCCCGGGGACAGTGATTAACTATGGCTACACCTTC.

The chain links TRBV7-2 to TRBJ1-2; a possible D gene is TRBD1 (5 bases). V lost 5 bases and J 4 bases, leaving 17 bases between the germline ends. CDR1 and CDR2 from the germline V gene are SGHTA and FQGNSA. This CDR3 contains 15 residues. CDR3 coding DNA: TGTGCCAGCAGCCCCCAAGGGGCCCCCGGCTATGGCTACACCTTC. It yields the protein CASSPQGAPGYGYTF.

This clone was observed a single time. The chain is built from TRBV9 and TRBJ2-3; weak D call: TRBD1 (5 bases). Trimming stripped 4 bases from V and 4 bases from J, with 13 bases between. Germline lookup yields CDR1 SGDLS and CDR2 YYNGEE. The CDR3 totals 14 residues. CDR3: CASSQGSRADTQYF. The CDR3 region has the DNA TGTGCCAGCAGCCAGGGCTCCCGGGCAGATACGCAGTATTTT.

The gene calls are TRBV5-6 and TRBJ1-2; 8 nucleotides agree with TRBD1. The CDR3 has 13 amino acids. After removal of 1 base from V and 10 bases from J, the junction contained 6 bases not matched to a gene. The germline CDR1 and CDR2 sequences are SGHDT and YYEEEE. Here the CDR3 reads CASSLPGGEDYTF. The CDR3 region has the DNA TGTGCCAGCAGCTTGCCAGGGGGCGAGGACTACACCTTC.

This clone appeared once. The chain uses TRBV7-9 and TRBJ2-7; 7 nucleotides line up with TRBD1. Trimming took 4 bases from V and 3 from J; bases not matched to a gene: 9. The V gene's germline CDR1 is SEHNR and CDR2 FQNEAQ (reference sequence). The CDR3 contains 15 residues. CDR3 coding DNA: TGTGCCAGCAGCTCCCAAGGGGGCCTATTCTACGAGCAGTACTTC. Translating gives CASSSQGGLFYEQYF.

This chain joins TRBV4-2 and TRBJ1-1; D perhaps matches TRBD1 (6 bases). Trimming cost V 0 bases and J 11 bases, with 19 bases left between them. CDR1 and CDR2 from the germline V gene are LGHNA and YNFKEQ. The CDR3 extends over 15 amino acids. As DNA, the CDR3 is TGTGCCAGCAGCCAAGAACGCTCGACAGGCACCAAGGCTTTCTTT. Amino acid sequence: CASSQERSTGTKAFF.